The 27 T cell receptor beta chains listed next were all sequenced from one sample in a study of T cell responses to AZD1222 COVID-19 vaccine. The method was immunoSEQ multiplex PCR; TCRdb's version includes in-frame clones alone and lacks a portion of them. The data hold around 99,000 clones, with roughly 92% observed a single time. The material was peripheral blood, obtained 28 days after the second AZD1222 dose. These receptors originate from an adult who received the AZD1222 COVID-19 vaccine.

The CDR3 region is CASSRDQENPQHF. The CDR3 coding sequence is TGTGCCAGCTCTCGGGACCAGGAGAATCCCCAGCATTTT. The V call is TRBV12-3 or TRBV12-4, the J call TRBJ1-5, with D perhaps TRBD1 (5 bases). The CDR3 has 13 residues. V dropped 8 bases and J dropped 10 bases, with 18 bases sitting between them.

The chain employs TRBV3-1 (or the pseudogene TRBV3-2) and TRBJ2-7; D not certain. The CDR3 has 12 residues. The V end was cut by 8 bases, the J end by 0 bases, with 8 bases between. CDR1 and CDR2 (germline): LGHDT, YNNKEL (reference sequence). The CDR3 region is CASAFSSYEQYF. In DNA form, the CDR3 reads TGTGCCAGCGCCTTTAGCTCCTACGAGCAGTACTTC.

J is TRBJ2-7 and V is TRBV18; D is possibly TRBD1 (6 bases). Germline loops: CDR1 KGHSH, CDR2 LQKENI. This CDR3 spans 13 amino acids. Trimming left V 1 base short and J 7 bases short, with 11 bases between. CDR3 amino acids: CASSPQGDGEQYF. The CDR3 nucleotides are TGTGCCAGCTCACCACAGGGGGATGGGGAGCAGTACTTC.

The chain is built from TRBV3-1 (or the pseudogene TRBV3-2) and TRBJ2-7; tentatively, D is TRBD1 (6 bases). The V and J ends lost 1 base and 6 bases respectively, with 10 bases between them. This CDR3 spans 13 amino acids. Germline-derived CDR1 and CDR2 are LGHDT and YNNKEL (reference sequence). CDR3 sequence reads: CASSQADSGEQYF. The CDR3 bases are TGTGCCAGCAGCCAAGCGGACAGCGGCGAGCAGTACTTC.

This chain joins TRBV10-2 and TRBJ2-7, with TRBD1 identical over 10 bases. Germline CDR1 WSHSY, CDR2 SAAADI. Germline trimming cut 2 bases from V and 2 bases from J; bases unmatched to any gene: 12. There are 18 residues in the CDR3. The CDR3, as DNA: TGCGCCAGCAGTGAGCCAAACATAATCGGGACAGGGGCCTACGAGCAGTACTTC. It translates to CASSEPNIIGTGAYEQYF.

This clone has just one count. The genes are TRBV6-5 and TRBJ2-7, with D possibly being TRBD1 (6 bases). Per germline, CDR1 MNHEY and CDR2 SVGAGI. This CDR3 is built from 11 residues. Trimming cost V 6 bases and J 6 bases, with 9 bases left between them. The DNA for the CDR3 is TGTGCCAGCAGAACAGGGCTCGAGCAGTACTTC. Translated: CASRTGLEQYF.

The chain joins TRBV27 to TRBJ2-3; D may correspond to TRBD1 or TRBD2 (6 bases each). V was trimmed by 5 bases and J by 4 bases, leaving 19 bases between them. The CDR3 is 16 residues long. CDR1 is MNHEY and CDR2 is SMNVEV in the germline V gene (reference sequence). The CDR3 spells CASSKNRRGGPDTQYF. CDR3 coding DNA: TGTGCCAGCAGTAAGAACCGGAGAGGGGGGCCAGATACGCAGTATTTT.

The chain links TRBV6-5 to TRBJ2-2, with TRBD1 as a possible D gene (5 bases). With 8 bases removed from V and 4 bases from J, the gap between germline ends came to 14 bases. Germline-derived CDR1 and CDR2 are MNHEY and SVGAGI. This CDR3 is built from 14 residues. The CDR3 is CASGWGLSTGELFF. The CDR3 DNA reads as TGTGCCAGCGGGTGGGGCCTCAGCACCGGGGAGCTGTTTTTT.

The chain links TRBV10-3 to TRBJ1-4; D ambiguous. CDR3 length: 15 amino acids. V lost 0 bases to trimming and J lost 8 bases, with 13 bases between them. Germline V gives CDR1 ENHRY, CDR2 SYGVKD. The CDR3 DNA reads TGTGCCATCAGTGAGTCAGTGGTTGGAGGCGAAAAACTGTTTTTT. Protein product: CAISESVVGGEKLFF.

The rearrangement links TRBV2 to TRBJ2-1; possibly TRBD2 for D (5 bases). Between the trimmed V and J ends, which lost 6 bases and 5 bases, there was a span of 8 bases. CDR3 length: 12 residues. Germline loops: CDR1 SNHLY, CDR2 FYNNEI. The CDR3 is CASSAGNNEQFF. DNA of the CDR3: TGTGCCAGCAGCGCCGGGAACAATGAGCAGTTCTTC.

CDR3 sequence: CASRASRNTEAFF. The CDR3 DNA is TGCGCCAGCAGAGCGTCTAGGAACACTGAAGCTTTCTTT. V gene TRBV10-1 combines with J gene TRBJ1-1; no clear D gene. Per germline, CDR1 WNHNN and CDR2 SYGVQD (reference sequence). V dropped 6 bases and J dropped 1 base, with 9 bases sitting between them. The CDR3 is 13 amino acids.

The chain carries TRBV21-1 and TRBJ1-1. TRBV21-1 is a documented pseudogene. The CDR3 is made up of 16 amino acids. CDR3 region: CASSRGLDGLNTEAFF. CDR3 sequence (DNA): TGTGCCAGCAGCCGCGGCCTGGACGGCCTGAACACTGAAGCTTTCTTT.

The J gene is TRBJ1-1, the V gene TRBV6-5; 7 bases agree with TRBD1. Trimming took 6 bases from V and 1 from J; bases not matched to a gene: 2. The germline V gene encodes CDR1 MNHEY and CDR2 SVGAGI. The CDR3 has 13 residues. The CDR3 protein is CASSWDRNTEAFF. In nucleotides, the CDR3 is TGTGCCAGCAGCTGGGACAGGAACACTGAAGCTTTCTTT.

The chain has TRBV18 and TRBJ2-7; no clear D gene. The V end was cut by 6 bases, the J end by 0 bases, with 18 bases between. This CDR3 region has 16 residues. CDR1 KGHSH and CDR2 LQKENI come from the germline V gene. The chain's CDR3 is CASSRIKGHSSYEQYF. CDR3 in DNA: TGTGCCAGCTCCCGGATCAAGGGTCACAGCTCCTACGAGCAGTACTTC.

This chain connects TRBV18 to TRBJ1-2; D remains unclear. The CDR3 loop spans 14 amino acids. Trimming took off 1 base at V and 5 bases at J, with 11 bases between the two ends. Germline V gives CDR1 KGHSH, CDR2 LQKENI. CDR3 in amino acids: CASSPLASFYGYTF. The CDR3 DNA reads as TGTGCCAGCTCACCACTGGCCAGTTTTTATGGCTACACCTTC. Drawing the rest from reference TRBV18 and TRBJ1-2, the complete variable domain is NAGVMQNPRHLVRRRGQEARLRCSPMKGHSHVYWYRQLPEEGLKFMVYLQKENIIDESGMPKERFSAEFPKEGPSILRIQQVVRGDSAAYFCASSPLASFYGYTFGSGTRLTVV.

The genes are TRBV10-2 and TRBJ2-3, with TRBD1 matching over 12 bases. This CDR3 spans 15 amino acids. From germline, CDR1 is WSHSY and CDR2 SAAADI. The V gene end was trimmed by 5 bases and the J gene end by 2 bases; junction bases not matched to a gene: 2. The CDR3 loop is CASSPGQGATDTQYF. The CDR3 nucleotides read TGCGCCAGCAGTCCGGGACAGGGGGCCACAGATACGCAGTATTTT.

The chain is built from TRBV10-2 and TRBJ2-3; D is undetermined. This CDR3 has 13 amino acids. Germline CDR1 reads WSHSY; CDR2 reads SAAADI. The V and J ends lost 3 bases and 1 base respectively, with 5 bases between them. CDR3 DNA: TGCGCCAGCAGTGATTCGCGCACAGATACGCAGTATTTT. Translation: CASSDSRTDTQYF.

This chain links TRBV5-6 with TRBJ2-5, with a weak D call TRBD2 (6 bases). Trimming took off 5 bases at V and 4 bases at J, with 12 bases between the two ends. The germline V gene has CDR1 SGHDT and CDR2 YYEEEE. The CDR3 is 13 amino acids. CDR3 nucleotides: TGTGCCAGCAGTTCCGGGAGCAGAGAGACCCAGTACTTC. Translated, it gives CASSSGSRETQYF.

V gene TRBV28 combines with J gene TRBJ2-7, with 8 positions matching TRBD2. The germline CDR1 and CDR2 sequences are MDHEN and SYDVKM. The CDR3 has 17 residues. The V and J ends lost 5 bases and 0 bases, in that order; junction bases with no gene match: 12. CDR3 DNA: TGTGCCAGCAGTACACCTCTACTAGCGGAGAGCTCCTACGAGCAGTACTTC. Translated, it gives CASSTPLLAESSYEQYF.

V is TRBV2 and J is TRBJ2-1; 14 bases align to TRBD2. CDR1 is SNHLY, CDR2 FYNNEI, per germline. The V and J ends lost 4 bases and 1 base, in that order; junction bases with no gene match: 0. This CDR3 has 16 amino acids. The CDR3 is CASSGTSGRSYNEQFF. CDR3 nucleotide sequence: TGTGCCAGCAGTGGGACTAGCGGGAGGTCCTACAATGAGCAGTTCTTC. Full variable domain (remainder filled in from reference TRBV2 and TRBJ2-1): EPEVTQTPSHQVTQMGQEVILRCVPISNHLYFYWYRQILGQKVEFLVSFYNNEISEKSEIFDDQFSVERPDGSNFTLKIRSTKLEDSAMYFCASSGTSGRSYNEQFFGPGTRLTVL.

This chain joins TRBV18 and TRBJ1-6; weak D call: TRBD1 (5 bases). This CDR3 is built from 15 residues. Germline CDR1 reads KGHSH; CDR2 reads LQKENI. V lost 6 bases, J lost 10 bases, and 19 bases lay in between. CDR3 in amino acids: CASSPDSSLGSPLHF. The CDR3 nucleotides are TGTGCCAGCTCCCCTGACAGCTCACTAGGGTCACCCCTCCACTTT.

The V gene is TRBV11-3, the J gene TRBJ1-5, with TRBD1 as a possible D gene (5 bases). The CDR3 runs to 17 residues. V shed 11 bases and J shed 0 bases, with 23 bases lying between them. Germline lookup yields CDR1 SGHNT and CDR2 YENEEA. CDR3: CAALGTLAPNSNQPQHF. The CDR3 DNA follows: TGTGCCGCCTTGGGGACCTTAGCACCAAATAGCAATCAGCCCCAGCATTTT.

This clone has only one observation. Written as DNA, the CDR3 is TGTGCCAGCAGTGGGGCGGGACTCAATGAGCAGTTCTTC. Its protein is CASSGAGLNEQFF. This chain connects TRBV28 to TRBJ2-1; TRBD2 is a possible D gene (6 bases). Germline assignment: CDR1 MDHEN and CDR2 SYDVKM. The length of the CDR3 is 13 residues. Trimming left V 5 bases short and J 6 bases short, with 11 bases between.

As concerns this clone: The limits of the CDR3 on the DNA are not certain, so only TCRdb's listed CDR3 is given. This rearrangement joins TRBV5-1 to TRBJ2-2. The germline gives CDR1 SGHRS, CDR2 YFSETQ. The CDR3 spans 14 residues, counting both ends. CDR3 amino acids: CASSFGPGTGELFF.

This chain links TRBV7-8 with TRBJ1-6; D gene unclear. The CDR3 has 17 amino acids. Germline V lookup: CDR1 SGHVS, CDR2 FQNEAQ. Trimming removed 2 bases from V and 0 bases from J, with 11 bases in between. CDR3 protein: CASSLLDSSSYNSPLHF. CDR3 sequence (DNA): TGTGCCAGCAGCTTATTGGACTCGAGCTCCTATAATTCACCCCTCCACTTT. The full variable domain, in which reference TRBV7-8 and TRBJ1-6 provide the parts outside the CDR3, is GAGVSQSPRYKVAKRGQDVALRCDPISGHVSLFWYQQALGQGPEFLTYFQNEAQLDKSGLPSDRFFAERPEGSVSTLKIQRTQQEDSAVYLCASSLLDSSSYNSPLHFGNGTRLTVT.

This sequence joins TRBV18 and TRBJ2-5, with TRBD1 matching over 8 bases. After removal of 6 bases from V and 3 bases from J, the junction contained 9 bases not matched to a gene. The CDR3 is 15 residues long. The germline CDR1 and CDR2 sequences are KGHSH and LQKENI. This chain's CDR3 is CASSRLATGEETQYF. The CDR3 region has the DNA TGTGCCAGCTCGCGCCTTGCGACAGGGGAAGAGACCCAGTACTTC.

The chain employs TRBV7-2 and TRBJ2-1, with D possibly matching TRBD2 (8 bases). Germline V gives CDR1 SGHTA, CDR2 FQGNSA. CDR3 length equals 17 residues. V dropped 0 bases and J dropped 8 bases, with 20 bases sitting between them. The CDR3 reads CASSLAVGTRGGYEQFF. Written as DNA, the CDR3 is TGTGCCAGCAGCTTAGCGGTCGGGACTAGAGGGGGCTATGAGCAGTTCTTC.